This T cell receptor beta chain was documented in a study of CD8 T cells in ankylosing spondylitis (dated by TCRdb to about 2017). About the full investigation: To find TCR variants linked to disease, the study profiled T cell receptor beta repertoires in ankylosing spondylitis patients and healthy donors. The full study cohort was made up of approximately 24 ankylosing spondylitis patients and 108 healthy donors. Peripheral blood samples were taken, and synovial fluid was additionally collected from ankylosing spondylitis patients. Broader findings and caveats from the paper: The disease-linked clones were reported as significantly enriched in matched synovial fluid samples from ankylosing spondylitis patients. The disease-linked clones had a CD8+ phenotype and were found at relatively low frequencies in peripheral blood. Some motif variants were previously reported in synovial fluid and blood of reactive arthritis patients, suggesting common disease-initiation mechanisms. Blood from ankylosing spondylitis patients appeared to be characterized by a TCR beta motif made up of under 10 highly homologous amino acid variants.

Concerning this clonotype: It has no known antigen specificity. Qualities for individual bases were not recorded, and no much larger clone is one base off.

In the germline V gene, CDR1 corresponds to SGHTA and CDR2 to FQGNSA. There are 16 amino acids in the CDR3, from cysteine to phenylalanine inclusive. The retained sequence is limited to the CDR3, 48 bases, with the frame set at the first base. V was cut back by 5 bases and J by 0 bases, leaving a gap of 11 bases between them. Instrument used: Illumina HiSeq 2500. Quantitative 5'-RACE with molecular barcodes was the method used to prepare the TCR beta libraries. Concerning the study's data processing: To identify disease-linked TCR variants, a new computational method was used, one built on a probabilistic model of VDJ rearrangement. Using fastp at Q25 and MiXCR, TCRdb reprocessed the public reads and kept productive beta chains. For every CDR3 protein sequence, its rows merge into one entry that carries the most common genes and DNA. TCRdb assigned the V and J calls; the authors' analysis was not used. The sample has 250,000 to 300,000 distinct CDR3 sequences on record, around 19% of them singletons. The ten biggest clones cover roughly 7.3% of the sample.

The chain was built from TRBV7-2 and TRBJ1-6; a confident D gene designation cannot be given. The sequenced sample consisted of blood, either unsorted or a sorted T cell fraction (not recorded which). The TCR comes from a male donor with ankylosing spondylitis or in good health (not recorded which). The sequenced DNA: TGTGCCAGCAGCCTCGAGGGAGGCTCCTATAATTCACCCCTCCACTTT. It codes for CASSLEGGSYNSPLHF.